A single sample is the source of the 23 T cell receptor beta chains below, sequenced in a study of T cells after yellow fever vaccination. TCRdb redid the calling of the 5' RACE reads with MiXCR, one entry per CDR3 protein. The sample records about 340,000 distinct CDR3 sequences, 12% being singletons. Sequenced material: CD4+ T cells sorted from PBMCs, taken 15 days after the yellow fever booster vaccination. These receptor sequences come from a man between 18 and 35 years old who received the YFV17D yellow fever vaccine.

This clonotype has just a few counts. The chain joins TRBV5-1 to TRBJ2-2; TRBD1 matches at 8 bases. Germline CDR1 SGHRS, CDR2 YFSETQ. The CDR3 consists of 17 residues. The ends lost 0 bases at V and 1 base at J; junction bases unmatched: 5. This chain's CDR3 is CASSLDQGAWNTGELFF. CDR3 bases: TGCGCCAGCAGCTTGGACCAGGGGGCTTGGAACACCGGGGAGCTGTTTTTT. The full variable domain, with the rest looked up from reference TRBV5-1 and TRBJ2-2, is KAGVTQTPRYLIKTRGQQVTLSCSPISGHRSVSWYQQTPGQGLQFLFEYFSETQRNKGNFPGRFSGRQFSNSRSEMNVSTLELGDSALYLCASSLDQGAWNTGELFFGEGSRLTVL.

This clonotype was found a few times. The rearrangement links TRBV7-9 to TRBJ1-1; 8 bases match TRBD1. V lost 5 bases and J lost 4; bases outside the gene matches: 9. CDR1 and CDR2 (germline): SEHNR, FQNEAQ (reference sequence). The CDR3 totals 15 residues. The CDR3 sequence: CASSPRTGMGTEAFF. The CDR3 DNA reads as TGTGCCAGCAGCCCCCGGACAGGGATGGGCACTGAAGCTTTCTTT.

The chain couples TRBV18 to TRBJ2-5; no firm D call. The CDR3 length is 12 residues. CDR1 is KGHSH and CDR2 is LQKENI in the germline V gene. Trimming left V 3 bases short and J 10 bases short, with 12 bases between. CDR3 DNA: TGTGCCAGCTCACCGGACCCTCTGGGCCAGTACTTC. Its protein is CASSPDPLGQYF.

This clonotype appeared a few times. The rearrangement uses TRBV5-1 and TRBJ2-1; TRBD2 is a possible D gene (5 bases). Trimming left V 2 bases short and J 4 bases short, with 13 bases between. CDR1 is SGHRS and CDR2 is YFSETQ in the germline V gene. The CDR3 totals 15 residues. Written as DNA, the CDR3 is TGCGCCAGCAGCTTTAGCGCCCTTAGGTACAATGAGCAGTTCTTC. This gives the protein CASSFSALRYNEQFF.

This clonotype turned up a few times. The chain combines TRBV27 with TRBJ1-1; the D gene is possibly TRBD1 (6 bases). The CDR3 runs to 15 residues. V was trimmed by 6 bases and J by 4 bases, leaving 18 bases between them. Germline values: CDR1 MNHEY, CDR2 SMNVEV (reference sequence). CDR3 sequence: CASRGKGVRVTEAFF. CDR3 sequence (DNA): TGTGCCAGCAGGGGAAAGGGGGTGAGGGTCACTGAAGCTTTCTTT.

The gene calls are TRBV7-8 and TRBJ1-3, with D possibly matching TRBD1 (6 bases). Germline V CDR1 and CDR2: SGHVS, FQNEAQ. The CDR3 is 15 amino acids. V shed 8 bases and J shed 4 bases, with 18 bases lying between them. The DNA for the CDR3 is TGTGCCAGCGGTGGGAGCCAGGGGCGAGGAAACACCATATATTTT. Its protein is CASGGSQGRGNTIYF. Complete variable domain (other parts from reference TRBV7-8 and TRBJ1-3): GAGVSQSPRYKVAKRGQDVALRCDPISGHVSLFWYQQALGQGPEFLTYFQNEAQLDKSGLPSDRFFAERPEGSVSTLKIQRTQQEDSAVYLCASGGSQGRGNTIYFGEGSWLTVV.

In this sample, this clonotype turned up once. The CDR3 region is CASSRGPAGSGTDTQYF. The CDR3 bases are TGTGCCAGCAGCCGAGGTCCGGCAGGGAGCGGCACAGATACGCAGTATTTT. The J gene is TRBJ2-3, the V gene TRBV7-6; either TRBD1 or TRBD2 may supply D (5 bases each). The CDR3 runs to 17 residues. CDR1 is SGHVS, CDR2 FNYEAQ, per germline. Trimming shortened V by 5 bases and J by 1 base, and 19 bases separated the two germline ends.

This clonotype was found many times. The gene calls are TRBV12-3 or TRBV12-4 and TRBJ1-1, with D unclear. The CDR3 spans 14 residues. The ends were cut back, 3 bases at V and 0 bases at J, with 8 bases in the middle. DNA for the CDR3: TGTGCCAGCAGTTTGAACAGCTTGAACACTGAAGCTTTCTTT. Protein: CASSLNSLNTEAFF.

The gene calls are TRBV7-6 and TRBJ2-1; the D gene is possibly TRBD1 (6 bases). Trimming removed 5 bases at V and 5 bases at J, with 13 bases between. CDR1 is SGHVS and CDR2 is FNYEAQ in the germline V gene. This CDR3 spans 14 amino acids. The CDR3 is CASSKQGNHNEQFF. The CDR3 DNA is TGTGCCAGCAGCAAACAGGGCAACCACAATGAGCAGTTCTTC.

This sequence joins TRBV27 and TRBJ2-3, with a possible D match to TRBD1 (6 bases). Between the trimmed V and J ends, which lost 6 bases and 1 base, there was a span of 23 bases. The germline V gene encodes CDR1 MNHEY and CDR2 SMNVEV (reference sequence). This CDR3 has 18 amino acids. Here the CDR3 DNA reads TGTGCCAGCAGCCGCCGGGGTATGGCCAACAGGGGCACAGATACGCAGTATTTT. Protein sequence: CASSRRGMANRGTDTQYF.

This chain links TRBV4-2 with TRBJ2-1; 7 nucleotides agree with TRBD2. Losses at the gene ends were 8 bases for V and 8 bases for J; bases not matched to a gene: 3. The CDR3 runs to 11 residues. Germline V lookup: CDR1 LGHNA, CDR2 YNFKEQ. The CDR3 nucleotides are TGTGCCAGCCGGGCGGGAGATGAGCAGTTCTTC. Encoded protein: CASRAGDEQFF.

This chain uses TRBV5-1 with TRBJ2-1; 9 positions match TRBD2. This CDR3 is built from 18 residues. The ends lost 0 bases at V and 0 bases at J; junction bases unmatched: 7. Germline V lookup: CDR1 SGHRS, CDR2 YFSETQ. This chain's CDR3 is CASSLGPSGVSSYNEQFF. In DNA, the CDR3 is TGCGCCAGCAGCTTGGGTCCTAGCGGGGTTAGCTCCTACAATGAGCAGTTCTTC.

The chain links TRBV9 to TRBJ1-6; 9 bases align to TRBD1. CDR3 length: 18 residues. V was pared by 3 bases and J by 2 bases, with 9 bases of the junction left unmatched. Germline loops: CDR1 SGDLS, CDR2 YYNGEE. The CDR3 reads CASSGGQGTGTYNSPLHF. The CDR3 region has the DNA TGTGCCAGCAGCGGCGGACAGGGGACGGGTACCTATAATTCACCCCTCCACTTT.

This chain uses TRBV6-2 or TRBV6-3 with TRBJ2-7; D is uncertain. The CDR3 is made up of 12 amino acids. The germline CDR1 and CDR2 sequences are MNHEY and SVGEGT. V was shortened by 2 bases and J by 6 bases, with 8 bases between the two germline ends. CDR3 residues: CASSYRVTEQYV. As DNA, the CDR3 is TGTGCCAGCAGTTACAGGGTAACCGAGCAGTACGTC.

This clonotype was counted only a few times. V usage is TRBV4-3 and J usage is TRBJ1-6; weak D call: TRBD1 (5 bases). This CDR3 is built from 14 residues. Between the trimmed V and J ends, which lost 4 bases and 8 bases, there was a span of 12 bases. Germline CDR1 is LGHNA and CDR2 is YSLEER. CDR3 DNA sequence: TGCGCCAGCAGCCCGGCGGGGGGACATTCACCCCTCCACTTT. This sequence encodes CASSPAGGHSPLHF.

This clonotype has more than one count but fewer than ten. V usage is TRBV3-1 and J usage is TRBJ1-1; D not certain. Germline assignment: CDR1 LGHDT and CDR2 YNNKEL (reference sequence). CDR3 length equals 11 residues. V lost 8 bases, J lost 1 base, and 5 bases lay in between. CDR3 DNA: TGTGCCAGCCAACGGAACACTGAAGCTTTCTTT. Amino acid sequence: CASQRNTEAFF.

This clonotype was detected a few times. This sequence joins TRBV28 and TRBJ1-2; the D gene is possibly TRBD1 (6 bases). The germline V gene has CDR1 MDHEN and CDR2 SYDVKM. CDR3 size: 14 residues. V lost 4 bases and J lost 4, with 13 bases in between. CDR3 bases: TGTGCCAGCAGTTCGGCAGGGGCGGGCTATGGCTACACCTTC. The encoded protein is CASSSAGAGYGYTF.

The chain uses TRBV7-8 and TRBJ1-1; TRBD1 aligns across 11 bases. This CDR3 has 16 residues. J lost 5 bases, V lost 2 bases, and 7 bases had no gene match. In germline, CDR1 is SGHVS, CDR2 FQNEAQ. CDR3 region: CASSLMGQGDRTEAFF. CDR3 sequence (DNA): TGTGCCAGCAGCTTAATGGGACAGGGGGATCGAACTGAAGCTTTCTTT.

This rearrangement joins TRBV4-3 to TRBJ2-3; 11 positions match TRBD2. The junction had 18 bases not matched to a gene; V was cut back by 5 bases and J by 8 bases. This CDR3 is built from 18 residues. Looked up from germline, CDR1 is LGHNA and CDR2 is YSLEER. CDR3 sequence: CASSYTSGGRNFLSTQYF. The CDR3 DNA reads TGCGCCAGCAGCTATACTAGCGGGGGCCGAAACTTTCTCAGTACGCAGTATTTT.

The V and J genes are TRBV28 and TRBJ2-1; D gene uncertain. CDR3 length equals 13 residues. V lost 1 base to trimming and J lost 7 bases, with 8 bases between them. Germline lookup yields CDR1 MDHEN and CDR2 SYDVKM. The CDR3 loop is CASSLYSGNEQFF. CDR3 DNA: TGTGCCAGCAGTTTATATTCCGGGAATGAGCAGTTCTTC. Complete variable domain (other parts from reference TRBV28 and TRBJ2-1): DVKVTQSSRYLVKRTGEKVFLECVQDMDHENMFWYRQDPGLGLRLIYFSYDVKMKEKGDIPEGYSVSREKKERFSLILESASTNQTSMYLCASSLYSGNEQFFGPGTRLTVL.

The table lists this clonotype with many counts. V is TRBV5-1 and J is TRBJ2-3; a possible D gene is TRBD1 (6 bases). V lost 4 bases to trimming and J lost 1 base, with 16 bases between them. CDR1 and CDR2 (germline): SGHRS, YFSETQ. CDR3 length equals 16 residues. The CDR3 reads CASSEGTGFGTDTQYF. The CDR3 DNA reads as TGCGCCAGCAGCGAGGGAACAGGGTTTGGCACAGATACGCAGTATTTT. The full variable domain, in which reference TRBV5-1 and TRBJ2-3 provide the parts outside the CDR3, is KAGVTQTPRYLIKTRGQQVTLSCSPISGHRSVSWYQQTPGQGLQFLFEYFSETQRNKGNFPGRFSGRQFSNSRSEMNVSTLELGDSALYLCASSEGTGFGTDTQYFGPGTRLTVL.

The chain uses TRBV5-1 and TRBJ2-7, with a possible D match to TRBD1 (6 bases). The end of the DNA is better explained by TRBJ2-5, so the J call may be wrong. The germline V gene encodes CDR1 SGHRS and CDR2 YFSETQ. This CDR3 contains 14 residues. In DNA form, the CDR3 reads TGCGCCAGCAGCTTAAAGGGGGTCCGAGAGACCCAGTACTTC. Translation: CASSLKGVRETQYF.

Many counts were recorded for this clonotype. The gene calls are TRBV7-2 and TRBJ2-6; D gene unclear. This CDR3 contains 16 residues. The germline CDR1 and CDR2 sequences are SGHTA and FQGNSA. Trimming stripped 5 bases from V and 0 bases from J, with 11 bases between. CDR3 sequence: CASSLGPRSGANVLTF. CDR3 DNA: TGTGCCAGCAGCCTAGGACCGCGCTCTGGGGCCAACGTCCTGACTTTC.